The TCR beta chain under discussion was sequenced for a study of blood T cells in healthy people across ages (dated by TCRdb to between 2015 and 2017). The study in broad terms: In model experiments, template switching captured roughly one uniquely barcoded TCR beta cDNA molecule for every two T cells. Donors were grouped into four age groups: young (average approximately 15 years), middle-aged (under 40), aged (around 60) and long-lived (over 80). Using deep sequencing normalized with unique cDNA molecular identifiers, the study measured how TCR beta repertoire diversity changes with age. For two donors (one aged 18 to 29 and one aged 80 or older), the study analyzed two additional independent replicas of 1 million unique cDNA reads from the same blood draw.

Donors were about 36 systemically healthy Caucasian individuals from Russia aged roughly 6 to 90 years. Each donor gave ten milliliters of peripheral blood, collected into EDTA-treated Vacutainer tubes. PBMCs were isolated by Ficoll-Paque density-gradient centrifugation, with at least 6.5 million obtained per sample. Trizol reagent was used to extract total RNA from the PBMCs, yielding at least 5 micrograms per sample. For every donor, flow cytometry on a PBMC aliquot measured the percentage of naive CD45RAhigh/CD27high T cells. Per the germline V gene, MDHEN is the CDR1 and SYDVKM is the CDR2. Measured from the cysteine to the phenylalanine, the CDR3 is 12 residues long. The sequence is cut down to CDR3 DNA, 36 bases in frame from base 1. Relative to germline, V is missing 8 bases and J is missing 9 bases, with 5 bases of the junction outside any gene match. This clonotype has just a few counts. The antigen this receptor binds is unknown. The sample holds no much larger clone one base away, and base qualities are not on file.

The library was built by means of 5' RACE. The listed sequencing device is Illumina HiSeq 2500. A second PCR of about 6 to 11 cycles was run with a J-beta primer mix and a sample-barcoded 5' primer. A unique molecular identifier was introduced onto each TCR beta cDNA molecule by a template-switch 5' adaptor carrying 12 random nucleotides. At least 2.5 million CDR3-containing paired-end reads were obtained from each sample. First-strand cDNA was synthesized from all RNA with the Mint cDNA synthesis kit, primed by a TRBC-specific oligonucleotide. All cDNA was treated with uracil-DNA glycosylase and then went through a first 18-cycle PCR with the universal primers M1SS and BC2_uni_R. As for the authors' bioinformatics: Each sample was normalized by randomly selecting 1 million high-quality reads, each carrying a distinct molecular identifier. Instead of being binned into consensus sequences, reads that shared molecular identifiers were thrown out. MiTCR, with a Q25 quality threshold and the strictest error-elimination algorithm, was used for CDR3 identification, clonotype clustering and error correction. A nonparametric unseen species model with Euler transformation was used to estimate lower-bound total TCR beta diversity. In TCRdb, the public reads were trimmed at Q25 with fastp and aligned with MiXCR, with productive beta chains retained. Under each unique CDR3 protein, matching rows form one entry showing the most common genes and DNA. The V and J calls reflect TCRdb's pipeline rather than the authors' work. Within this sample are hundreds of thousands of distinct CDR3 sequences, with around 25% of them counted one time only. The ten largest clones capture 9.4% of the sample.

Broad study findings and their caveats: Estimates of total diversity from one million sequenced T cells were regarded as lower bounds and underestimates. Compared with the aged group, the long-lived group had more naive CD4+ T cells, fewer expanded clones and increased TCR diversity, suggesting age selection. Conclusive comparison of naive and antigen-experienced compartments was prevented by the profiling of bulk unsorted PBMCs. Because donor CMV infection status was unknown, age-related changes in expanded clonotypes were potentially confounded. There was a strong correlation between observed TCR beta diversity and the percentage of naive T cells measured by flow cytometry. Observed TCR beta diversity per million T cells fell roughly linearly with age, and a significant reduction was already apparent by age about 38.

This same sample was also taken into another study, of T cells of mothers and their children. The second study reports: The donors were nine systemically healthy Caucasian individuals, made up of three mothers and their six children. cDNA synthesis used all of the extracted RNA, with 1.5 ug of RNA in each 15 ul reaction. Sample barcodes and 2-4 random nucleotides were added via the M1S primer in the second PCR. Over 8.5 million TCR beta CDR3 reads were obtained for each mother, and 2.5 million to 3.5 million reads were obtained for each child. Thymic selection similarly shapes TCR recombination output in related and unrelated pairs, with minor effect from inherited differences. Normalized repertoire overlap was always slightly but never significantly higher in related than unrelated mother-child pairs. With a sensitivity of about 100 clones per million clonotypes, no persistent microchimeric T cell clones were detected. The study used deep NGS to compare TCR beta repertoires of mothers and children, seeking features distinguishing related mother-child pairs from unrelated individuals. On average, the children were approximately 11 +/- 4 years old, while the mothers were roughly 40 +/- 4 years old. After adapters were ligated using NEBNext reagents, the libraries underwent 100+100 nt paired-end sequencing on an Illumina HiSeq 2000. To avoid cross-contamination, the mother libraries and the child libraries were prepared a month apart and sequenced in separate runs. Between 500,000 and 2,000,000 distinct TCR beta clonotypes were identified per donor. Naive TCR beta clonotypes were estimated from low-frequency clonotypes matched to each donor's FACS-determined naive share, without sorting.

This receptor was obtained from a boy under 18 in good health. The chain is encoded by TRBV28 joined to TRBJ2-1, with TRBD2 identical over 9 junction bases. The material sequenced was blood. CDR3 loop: CASAGLAVEQFF. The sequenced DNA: TGTGCCAGCGCGGGACTAGCTGTTGAGCAGTTCTTC. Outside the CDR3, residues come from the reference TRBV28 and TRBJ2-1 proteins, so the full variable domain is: DVKVTQSSRYLVKRTGEKVFLECVQDMDHENMFWYRQDPGLGLRLIYFSYDVKMKEKGDIPEGYSVSREKKERFSLILESASTNQTSMYLCASAGLAVEQFFGPGTRLTVL.